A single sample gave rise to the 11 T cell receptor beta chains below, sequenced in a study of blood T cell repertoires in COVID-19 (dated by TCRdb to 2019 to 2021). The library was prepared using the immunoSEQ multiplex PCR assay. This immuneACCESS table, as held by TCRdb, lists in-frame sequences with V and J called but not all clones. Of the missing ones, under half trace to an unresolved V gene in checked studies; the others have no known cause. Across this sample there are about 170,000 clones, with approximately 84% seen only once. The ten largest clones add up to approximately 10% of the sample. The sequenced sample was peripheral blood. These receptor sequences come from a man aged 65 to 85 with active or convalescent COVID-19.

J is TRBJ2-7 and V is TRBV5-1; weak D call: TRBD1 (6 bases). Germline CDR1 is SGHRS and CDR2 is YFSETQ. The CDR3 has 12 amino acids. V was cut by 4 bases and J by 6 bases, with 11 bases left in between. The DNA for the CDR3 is TGCGCCAGCAGCATACAGGGACGCGAGCAGTACTTC. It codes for CASSIQGREQYF.

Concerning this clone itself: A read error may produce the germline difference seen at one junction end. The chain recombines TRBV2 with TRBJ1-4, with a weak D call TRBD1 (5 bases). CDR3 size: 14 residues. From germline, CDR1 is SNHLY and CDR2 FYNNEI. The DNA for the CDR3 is TGTGCCAGCAGCCGGACAACCTCTAATGAAAGACTGTTTTTT. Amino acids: CASSRTTSNERLFF.

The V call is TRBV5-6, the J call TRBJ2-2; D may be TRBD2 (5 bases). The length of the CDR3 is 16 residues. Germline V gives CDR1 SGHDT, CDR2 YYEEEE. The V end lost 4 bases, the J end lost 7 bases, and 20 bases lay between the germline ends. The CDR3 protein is CASSHRPGWKVGELFF. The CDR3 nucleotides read TGTGCCAGCAGCCACCGTCCGGGATGGAAGGTCGGGGAGCTGTTTTTT. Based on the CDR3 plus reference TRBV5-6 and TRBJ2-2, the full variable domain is DAGVTQSPTHLIKTRGQQVTLRCSPKSGHDTVSWYQQALGQGPQFIFQYYEEEERQRGNFPDRFSGHQFPNYSSELNVNALLLGDSALYLCASSHRPGWKVGELFFGEGSRLTVL.

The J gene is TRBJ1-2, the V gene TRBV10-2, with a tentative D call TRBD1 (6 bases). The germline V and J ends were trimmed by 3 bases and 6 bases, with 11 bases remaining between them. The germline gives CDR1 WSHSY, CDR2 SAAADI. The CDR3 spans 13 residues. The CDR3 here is CASSDLAGDGYTF. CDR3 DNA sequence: TGCGCCAGCAGTGACTTGGCAGGGGATGGCTACACCTTC.

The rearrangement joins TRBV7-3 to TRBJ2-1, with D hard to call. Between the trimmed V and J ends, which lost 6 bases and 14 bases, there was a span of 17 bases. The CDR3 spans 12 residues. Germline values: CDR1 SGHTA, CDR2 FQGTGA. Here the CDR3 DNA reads TGTGCCAGCAGATTGACACTTAAGGCTGAGTTCTTC. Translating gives CASRLTLKAEFF.

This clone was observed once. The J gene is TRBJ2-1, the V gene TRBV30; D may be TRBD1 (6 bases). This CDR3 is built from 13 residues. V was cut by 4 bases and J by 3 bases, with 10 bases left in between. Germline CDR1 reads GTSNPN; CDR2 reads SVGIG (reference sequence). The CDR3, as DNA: TGTGCCTGGATTGGGGACAACTACAATGAGCAGTTCTTC. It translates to CAWIGDNYNEQFF.

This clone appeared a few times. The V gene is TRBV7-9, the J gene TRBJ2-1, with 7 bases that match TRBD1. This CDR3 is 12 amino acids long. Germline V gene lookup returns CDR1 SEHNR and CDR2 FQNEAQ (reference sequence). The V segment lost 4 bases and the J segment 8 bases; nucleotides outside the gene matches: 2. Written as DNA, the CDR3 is TGTGCCAGCAGCTCAGGGGGTTATGAGCAGTTCTTC. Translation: CASSSGGYEQFF. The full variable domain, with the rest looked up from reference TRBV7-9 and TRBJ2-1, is DTGVSQNPRHKITKRGQNVTFRCDPISEHNRLYWYRQTLGQGPEFLTYFQNEAQLEKSRLLSDRFSAERPKGSFSTLEIQRTEQGDSAMYLCASSSGGYEQFFGPGTRLTVL.

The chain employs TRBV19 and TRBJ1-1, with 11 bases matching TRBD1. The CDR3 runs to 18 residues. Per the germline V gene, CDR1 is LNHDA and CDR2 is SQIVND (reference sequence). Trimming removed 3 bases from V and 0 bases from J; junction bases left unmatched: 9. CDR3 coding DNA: TGTGCCAGTAGTATCTTTGCAGGACAGGGGGCGGTGAACACTGAAGCTTTCTTT. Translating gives CASSIFAGQGAVNTEAFF. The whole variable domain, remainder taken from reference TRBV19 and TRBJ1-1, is DGGITQSPKYLFRKEGQNVTLSCEQNLNHDAMYWYRQDPGQGLRLIYYSQIVNDFQKGDIAEGYSVSREKKESFPLTVTSAQKNPTAFYLCASSIFAGQGAVNTEAFFGQGTRLTVV.

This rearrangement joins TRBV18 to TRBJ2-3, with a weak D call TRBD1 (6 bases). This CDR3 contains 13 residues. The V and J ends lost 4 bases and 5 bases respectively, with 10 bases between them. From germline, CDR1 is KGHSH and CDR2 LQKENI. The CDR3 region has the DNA TGTGCCAGCTCACGGCAGGGGATAGATACGCAGTATTTT. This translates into CASSRQGIDTQYF.

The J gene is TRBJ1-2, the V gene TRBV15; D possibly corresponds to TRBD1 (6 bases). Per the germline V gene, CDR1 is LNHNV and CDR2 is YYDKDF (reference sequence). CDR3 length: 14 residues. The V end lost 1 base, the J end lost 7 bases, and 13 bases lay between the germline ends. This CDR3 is CATSRGTGRAGYTF. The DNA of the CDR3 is TGTGCCACCAGCAGAGGTACAGGGCGGGCTGGCTACACCTTC. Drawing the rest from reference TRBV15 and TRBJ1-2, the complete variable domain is DAMVIQNPRYQVTQFGKPVTLSCSQTLNHNVMYWYQQKSSQAPKLLFHYYDKDFNNEADTPDNFQSRRPNTSFCFLDIRSPGLGDTAMYLCATSRGTGRAGYTFGSGTRLTVV.

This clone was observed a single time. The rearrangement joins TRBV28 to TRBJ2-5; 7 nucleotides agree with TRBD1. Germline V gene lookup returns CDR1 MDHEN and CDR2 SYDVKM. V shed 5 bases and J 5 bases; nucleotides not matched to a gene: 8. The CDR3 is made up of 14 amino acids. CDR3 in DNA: TGTGCCAGCAGTACCCGACAGGGCGAGGAGACCCAGTACTTC. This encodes CASSTRQGEETQYF.